The source of this TCR beta chain is a study of beta chain features in type 1 diabetes. Study-wide background: Researchers looked at 95 million to 140 million sorted cells across all samples. Study-wide findings and caveats: A greater similarity of naive, central memory and Treg TCRB repertoires was seen among patients than among healthy donors. All four CD4+ subsets from Type 1 diabetes patients carried moderately but significantly shorter TCRB CDR3s.

As every portion of the isolated RNA was reverse transcribed, the sequencing read expressed TCRB transcripts. The study sequenced naive, central memory and regulatory T cell samples to an average of about 3.9 million reads. Profiled with immunoSEQ multiplex PCR; TCRdb holds only in-frame clones, not every one. Among 600,000 or so clones listed, roughly 12% were seen once. The CDR3 length is 18 residues. V was trimmed by 5 bases and J by 0 bases, leaving 21 bases between them. The germline V gene has CDR1 SEHNR and CDR2 FQNEAQ (reference sequence). This clone was found a few times. No antigen is known for it.

The rearrangement links TRBV7-9 to TRBJ2-3; D possibly corresponds to TRBD1 (6 bases). The sequencing sample was made of naive CD4+ T cells from blood. The clonotype comes from a man aged 25-45 years with type 1 diabetes. In DNA, the CDR3 is TGTGCCAGCAGCCCTAGGACAGTGCTACACTCCAGCACAGATACGCAGTATTTT. The encoded protein is CASSPRTVLHSSTDTQYF.